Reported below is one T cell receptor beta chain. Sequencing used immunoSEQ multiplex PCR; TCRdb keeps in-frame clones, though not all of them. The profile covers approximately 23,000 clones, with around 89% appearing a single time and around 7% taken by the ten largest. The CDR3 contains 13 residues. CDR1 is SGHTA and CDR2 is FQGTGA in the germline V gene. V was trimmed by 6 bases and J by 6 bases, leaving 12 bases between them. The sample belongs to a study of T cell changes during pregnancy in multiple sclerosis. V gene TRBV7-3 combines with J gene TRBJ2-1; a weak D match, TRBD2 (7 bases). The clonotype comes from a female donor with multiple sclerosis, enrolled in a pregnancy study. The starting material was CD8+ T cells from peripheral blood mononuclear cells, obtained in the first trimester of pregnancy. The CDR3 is CASRDAGANEQFF. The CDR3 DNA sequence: TGTGCCAGCAGAGATGCGGGGGCCAATGAGCAGTTCTTC. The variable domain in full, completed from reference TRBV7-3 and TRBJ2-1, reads GAGVSQTPSNKVTEKGKYVELRCDPISGHTALYWYRQSLGQGPEFLIYFQGTGAADDSGLPNDRFFAVRPEGSVSTLKIQRTERGDSAVYLCASRDAGANEQFFGPGTRLTVL.